The 7 T cell receptor beta chains below all came from one sample that was sequenced in a study of T cell responses to AZD1222 COVID-19 vaccine. TCRdb's table, derived via immunoSEQ multiplex PCR, lists solely in-frame clones and lacks some. Counted here are 100,000 to 150,000 clones, over 70% occurring once; the ten biggest clones make up approximately 5.4%. The sequences come from peripheral blood, collected on day 0 of AZD1222 vaccination. The origin of the receptors is an adult in good health.

The J gene is TRBJ1-2, the V gene TRBV5-4; D call uncertain. The V end was cut by 2 bases, the J end by 7 bases, with 12 bases between. This CDR3 is 13 amino acids long. The germline V gene encodes CDR1 SGHNT and CDR2 YYREEE (reference sequence). This chain's CDR3 is CASSFNSDGGYTF. CDR3 coding DNA: TGTGCCAGCAGCTTTAACAGTGATGGTGGCTACACCTTC.

J is TRBJ1-2 and V is TRBV2, with D possibly being TRBD1 (5 bases). Germline-derived CDR1 and CDR2 are SNHLY and FYNNEI. The ends were cut back, 10 bases at V and 4 bases at J, with 19 bases in the middle. There are 14 residues in the CDR3. Here the CDR3 reads CATSLGGVPYGYTF. The DNA of the CDR3 is TGTGCCACCTCCTTGGGGGGGGTTCCCTATGGCTACACCTTC. Full variable domain (remainder filled in from reference TRBV2 and TRBJ1-2): EPEVTQTPSHQVTQMGQEVILRCVPISNHLYFYWYRQILGQKVEFLVSFYNNEISEKSEIFDDQFSVERPDGSNFTLKIRSTKLEDSAMYFCATSLGGVPYGYTFGSGTRLTVV.

The V and J genes are TRBV20-1 and TRBJ1-2; D not resolved. This CDR3 is 11 amino acids long. The germline CDR1 and CDR2 sequences are DFQATT and SNEGSKA (reference sequence). V was trimmed by 0 bases and J by 6 bases, leaving 5 bases between them. CDR3 nucleotides: TGCAGTGCTAGAGATCGTAATGGCTACACCTTC. This encodes CSARDRNGYTF.

The chain employs TRBV5-1 and TRBJ2-5, with 10 bases lining up with TRBD2. The germline CDR1 and CDR2 sequences are SGHRS and YFSETQ. Losses at the gene ends were 2 bases for V and 5 bases for J; bases not matched to a gene: 6. The CDR3 length is 15 residues. The CDR3: CASSFSGRAFETQYF. CDR3 nucleotides: TGCGCCAGCAGCTTCAGCGGGAGGGCCTTCGAGACCCAGTACTTC.

The J gene is TRBJ1-5, the V gene TRBV12-5; D uncertain. V was shortened by 8 bases and J by 0 bases, with 8 bases between the two germline ends. The CDR3 sequence is 13 residues long. The germline V gene has CDR1 LGHNT and CDR2 FRNRAP. CDR3 DNA sequence: TGTGCTAGTAAAGGGAATAGCAATCAGCCCCAGCATTTT. Amino acid sequence: CASKGNSNQPQHF.

Only a few counts were recorded for this clone. The CDR3 region has the DNA TGTGCCAGCAGCTCAGACAGAGACAATCAGCCCCAGCATTTT. Encoded protein: CASSSDRDNQPQHF. V is TRBV7-9 and J is TRBJ1-5, with D tentatively TRBD1 (5 bases). Germline-derived CDR1 and CDR2 are SEHNR and FQNEAQ (reference sequence). CDR3 length equals 14 residues. Trimming removed 4 bases at V and 3 bases at J, with 10 bases between.

This clone was found once. The chain joins TRBV4-1 to TRBJ2-5, with D hard to call. Trimming removed 0 bases from V and 2 bases from J, with 13 bases in between. CDR1 is MGHRA, CDR2 YSYEKL, per germline. The CDR3 consists of 16 residues. The CDR3 loop is CASSQDLTRRQETQYF. The CDR3 DNA sequence: TGCGCCAGCAGCCAAGATCTCACCAGGCGGCAAGAGACCCAGTACTTC.